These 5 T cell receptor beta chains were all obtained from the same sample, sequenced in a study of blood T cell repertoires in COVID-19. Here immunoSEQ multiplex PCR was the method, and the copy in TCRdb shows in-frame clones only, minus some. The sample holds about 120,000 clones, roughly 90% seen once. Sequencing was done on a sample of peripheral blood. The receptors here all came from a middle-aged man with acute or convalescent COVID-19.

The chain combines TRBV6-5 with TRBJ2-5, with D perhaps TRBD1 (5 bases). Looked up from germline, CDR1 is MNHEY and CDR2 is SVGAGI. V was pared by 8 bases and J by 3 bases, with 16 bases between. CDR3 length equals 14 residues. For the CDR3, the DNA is TGTGCCAGCTCCTTGACCCAGGGCGAAGAGACCCAGTACTTC. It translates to CASSLTQGEETQYF.

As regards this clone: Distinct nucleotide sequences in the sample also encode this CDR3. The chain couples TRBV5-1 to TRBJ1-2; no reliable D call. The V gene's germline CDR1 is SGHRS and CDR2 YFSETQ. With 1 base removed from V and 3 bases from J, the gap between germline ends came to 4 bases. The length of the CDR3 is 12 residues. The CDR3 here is CASSLTDYGYTF. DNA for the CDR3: TGCGCCAGCAGCTTGACTGACTATGGCTACACCTTC.

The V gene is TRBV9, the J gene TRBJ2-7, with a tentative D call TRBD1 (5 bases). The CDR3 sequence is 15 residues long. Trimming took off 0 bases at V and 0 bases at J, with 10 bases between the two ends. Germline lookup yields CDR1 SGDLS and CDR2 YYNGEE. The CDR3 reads CASSVGQSLSYEQYF. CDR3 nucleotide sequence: TGTGCCAGCAGCGTAGGACAGAGCCTCTCCTACGAGCAGTACTTC.

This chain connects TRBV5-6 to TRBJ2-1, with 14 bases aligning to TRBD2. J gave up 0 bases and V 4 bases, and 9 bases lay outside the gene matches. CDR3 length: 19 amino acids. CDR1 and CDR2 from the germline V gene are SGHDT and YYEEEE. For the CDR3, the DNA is TGTGCCAGCAGCAATAGACTAGCGGGGGGGCCCCCCTCCTACAATGAGCAGTTCTTC. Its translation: CASSNRLAGGPPSYNEQFF.

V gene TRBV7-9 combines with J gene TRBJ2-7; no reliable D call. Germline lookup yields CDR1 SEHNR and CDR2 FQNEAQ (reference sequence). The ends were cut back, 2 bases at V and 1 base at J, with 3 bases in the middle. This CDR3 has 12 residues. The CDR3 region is CASSLQSYEQYF. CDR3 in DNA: TGTGCCAGCAGCTTACAGTCCTACGAGCAGTACTTC. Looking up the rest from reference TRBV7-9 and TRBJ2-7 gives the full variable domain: DTGVSQNPRHKITKRGQNVTFRCDPISEHNRLYWYRQTLGQGPEFLTYFQNEAQLEKSRLLSDRFSAERPKGSFSTLEIQRTEQGDSAMYLCASSLQSYEQYFGPGTRLTVT.